These 14 T cell receptor beta chains originate from one sample sequenced in a study of control samples from healthy donors and cancer patients. The repertoire was sequenced with immunoSEQ multiplex PCR; TCRdb's copy has only in-frame clones and lacks some. The table lists 180,000 or so clones, about 93% of them singletons. The sequencing input was blood. The receptor set was obtained from a woman between 55 and 75 years old in good health.

The genes are TRBV10-2 and TRBJ1-5; D is uncertain. Per germline, CDR1 WSHSY and CDR2 SAAADI. The CDR3 extends over 14 amino acids. Trimming removed 0 bases at V and 7 bases at J, with 10 bases between. This CDR3 reads CASSESEGGQPQHF. Here the CDR3 DNA reads TGCGCCAGCAGTGAGTCCGAGGGCGGGCAGCCCCAGCATTTT.

V usage is TRBV6-5 and J usage is TRBJ2-1; 10 bases are a match to TRBD1. CDR3 size: 14 residues. The J segment lost 8 bases and the V segment lost 3 bases, leaving 4 bases of the junction unmatched. CDR1 and CDR2 (germline): MNHEY, SVGAGI. CDR3 amino acids: CASSYLGQGDEQFF. The CDR3, as DNA: TGTGCCAGCAGTTATCTCGGACAGGGGGATGAGCAGTTCTTC.

The chain recombines TRBV7-8 with TRBJ1-5; D call uncertain. The CDR3 totals 17 residues. The V gene lost 5 bases and the J gene lost 2 bases, with 19 bases spanning the gap. Germline V gives CDR1 SGHVS, CDR2 FQNEAQ. CDR3 protein: CASSRSRTMYGNQPQHF. Here the CDR3 DNA reads TGTGCCAGCAGCCGATCACGTACGATGTATGGCAATCAGCCCCAGCATTTT.

The chain has TRBV14 and TRBJ2-1; 8 nucleotides match TRBD1. The CDR3 consists of 15 residues. Trimming took 5 bases from V and 8 from J; bases not matched to a gene: 11. Germline CDR1 and CDR2: SGHDN and FVKESK. The DNA for the CDR3 is TGTGCCAGCAGCTACGGACAGGGAATGGTCGATGAGCAGTTCTTC. Protein: CASSYGQGMVDEQFF.

This chain links TRBV7-9 with TRBJ2-7; the D is unclear. This CDR3 is built from 12 residues. Trimming stripped 5 bases from V and 4 bases from J, with 9 bases between. The V gene's germline CDR1 is SEHNR and CDR2 FQNEAQ (reference sequence). DNA for the CDR3: TGTGCCAGCAGCAAGGACGGGTACGAGCAGTACTTC. It translates to CASSKDGYEQYF.

V usage is TRBV11-2 and J usage is TRBJ1-3, with a weak D call TRBD1 (5 bases). The V end lost 5 bases, the J end lost 2 bases, and 13 bases lay between the germline ends. This CDR3 has 15 amino acids. Germline CDR1 and CDR2: SGHAT and FQNNGV. The CDR3 loop reads CASSRGGGTGNTIYF. Here the CDR3 DNA reads TGTGCCAGCAGCCGAGGCGGGGGAACTGGAAACACCATATATTTT.

The sample holds one count of this clone. This rearrangement joins TRBV7-9 to TRBJ1-2; D is undetermined. V was pared by 4 bases and J by 3 bases, with 24 bases between. Looked up from germline, CDR1 is SEHNR and CDR2 is FQNEAQ (reference sequence). The CDR3 spans 18 residues. The CDR3 DNA follows: TGTGCCAGCAGCTCAATAGGGTGGTCGAACAGAGATTACTATGGCTACACCTTC. Its protein is CASSSIGWSNRDYYGYTF. The full variable domain, with the rest looked up from reference TRBV7-9 and TRBJ1-2, is DTGVSQNPRHKITKRGQNVTFRCDPISEHNRLYWYRQTLGQGPEFLTYFQNEAQLEKSRLLSDRFSAERPKGSFSTLEIQRTEQGDSAMYLCASSSIGWSNRDYYGYTFGSGTRLTVV.

The chain combines TRBV2 with TRBJ2-2, with TRBD2 as a possible D gene (6 bases). V lost 8 bases and J lost 1, with 11 bases in between. This CDR3 is 14 amino acids long. Looked up from germline, CDR1 is SNHLY and CDR2 is FYNNEI. CDR3 residues: CASHAGRNTGELFF. The CDR3 DNA reads as TGTGCCAGCCATGCGGGAAGGAACACCGGGGAGCTGTTTTTT.

The chain links TRBV6-5 to TRBJ2-7; D may match TRBD1 or TRBD2 (5 bases each). From germline, CDR1 is MNHEY and CDR2 SVGAGI. The CDR3 sequence is 14 residues long. The ends were cut back, 6 bases at V and 3 bases at J, with 15 bases in the middle. The CDR3 is CASSRDRRLYEQYF. The DNA of the CDR3 is TGTGCCAGCAGCCGGGACCGAAGACTCTACGAGCAGTACTTC.

The chain combines TRBV6-6 with TRBJ2-3, with TRBD2 identical over 11 bases. Per germline, CDR1 MNHNY and CDR2 SVGAGI (reference sequence). J lost 1 base, V lost 6 bases, and 3 bases had no gene match. The CDR3 is made up of 15 amino acids. In nucleotides, the CDR3 is TGTGCCAGCAGGCCGGGACTAGCGGGCACAGATACGCAGTATTTT. Translated: CASRPGLAGTDTQYF.

The rearrangement uses TRBV5-4 and TRBJ1-2, with 9 positions matching TRBD1. V shed 4 bases, J shed 3 bases, and the junction held 7 bases outside the gene matches. The CDR3 sequence is 15 residues long. Germline V gene lookup returns CDR1 SGHNT and CDR2 YYREEE (reference sequence). CDR3: CASSLGQGQDYGYTF. For the CDR3, the DNA is TGTGCCAGCAGCCTAGGACAGGGGCAGGACTATGGCTACACCTTC.

The chain carries TRBV2 and TRBJ1-1; the match to TRBD1 covers 9 bases. The CDR3 runs 12 residues. From germline, CDR1 is SNHLY and CDR2 FYNNEI. J was trimmed by 10 bases and V by 5 bases; bases with no gene match: 5. The CDR3 spells CASSTTGGSAFF. Here the CDR3 DNA reads TGTGCCAGCAGTACGACAGGGGGATCAGCTTTCTTT.

This sequence joins TRBV19 and TRBJ1-5; 10 bases are shared with TRBD1. Trimming removed 4 bases from V and 6 bases from J; junction bases left unmatched: 6. The CDR3 loop spans 15 amino acids. Per the germline V gene, CDR1 is LNHDA and CDR2 is SQIVND (reference sequence). The CDR3 sequence is CASSTTGQGTQPQHF. The CDR3 bases are TGTGCCAGTAGTACCACGGGACAGGGGACTCAGCCCCAGCATTTT.

The rearrangement joins TRBV7-3 to TRBJ1-2; no firm D call. Trimming pared 0 bases from V and 4 bases from J, leaving 9 bases between. The CDR3 is made up of 14 amino acids. Germline CDR1 reads SGHTA; CDR2 reads FQGTGA. The CDR3: CASSLTPISYGYTF. The CDR3 nucleotides are TGTGCCAGCAGCTTAACGCCTATTTCCTATGGCTACACCTTC.